The source of this T cell receptor beta chain is a study of shared T cell receptors in the human thymus. V shed 4 bases and J shed 8 bases, with 5 bases lying between them. CDR3 length: 9 residues. CDR1 is DFQATT and CDR2 is SNEGSKA in the germline V gene (reference sequence). Clones were read by immunoSEQ multiplex PCR, and TCRdb kept only the in-frame ones, dropping some. This sample carries 450,000 to 650,000 clones, more than 75% of them seen once, and the ten largest clones take more than 0.01%. These same records also appear under a second study, on human thymus T cells.

The sequence came from a boy in the first two years of life with a congenital heart defect. The rearrangement links TRBV20-1 to TRBJ1-1; no clear D gene. Source material: thymocytes. The CDR3 loop reads CSATREAFF. The DNA for the CDR3 is TGCAGTGCTACCAGGGAAGCTTTCTTT.